A single sample gave rise to the 10 T cell receptor beta chains below, sequenced in a study of immune evolution from preneoplasia to lung adenocarcinoma. Profiling relied on immunoSEQ multiplex PCR, and the TCRdb table lists in-frame clones only, not all of them. There are several thousand clones in the sample; approximately 83% occur only once, and 2.5% to 3% lies in the top ten. The sequenced sample consisted of FFPE lung adenocarcinoma in situ tissue. The receptors come from a donor older than 65 with lung adenocarcinoma.

The V gene is TRBV9, the J gene TRBJ2-1; 8 nucleotides agree with TRBD2. Germline V gene sequence: CDR1 SGDLS, CDR2 YYNGEE. V shed 0 bases and J 5 bases; nucleotides not matched to a gene: 10. The CDR3 is 17 residues long. The CDR3 reads CASSVEPPSGFNNEQFF. CDR3 coding DNA: TGTGCCAGCAGCGTAGAGCCACCTAGCGGGTTCAACAATGAGCAGTTCTTC.

This clone is labeled medium-sized. The gene calls are TRBV7-9 and TRBJ2-1; a possible D gene is TRBD1 (7 bases). Deletions cut 1 base from V and 7 bases from J, with 11 bases between. The CDR3 is made up of 14 amino acids. The V gene's germline CDR1 is SEHNR and CDR2 FQNEAQ (reference sequence). The CDR3, as DNA: TGTGCCAGCAGCTTAGTCGGGGGACAGAATGAGCAGTTCTTC. It specifies CASSLVGGQNEQFF.

V usage is TRBV4-2 and J usage is TRBJ2-3, with D tentatively TRBD2 (6 bases). This CDR3 contains 15 residues. Germline loops: CDR1 LGHNA, CDR2 YNFKEQ. V was trimmed by 1 base and J by 4 bases, leaving 12 bases between them. The CDR3 protein is CASSQGRALADTQYF. In nucleotides, the CDR3 is TGTGCCAGCAGCCAAGGGAGGGCCCTCGCAGATACGCAGTATTTT.

V gene TRBV7-9 combines with J gene TRBJ2-7; TRBD1 might be the D (7 bases). V was clipped by 5 bases and J by 0 bases, with 11 bases between them. Germline loops: CDR1 SEHNR, CDR2 FQNEAQ (reference sequence). The CDR3 loop spans 14 amino acids. The CDR3 here is CASSPRDSSYEQYF. The DNA of the CDR3 is TGTGCCAGCAGCCCGCGGGACAGCTCCTACGAGCAGTACTTC.

V usage is TRBV5-6 and J usage is TRBJ1-2; TRBD1 aligns across 7 bases. CDR1 and CDR2 from the germline V gene are SGHDT and YYEEEE. The CDR3 totals 14 residues. V trimming: 2 bases; J trimming: 8 bases; junction bases outside the gene matches: 9. CDR3 residues: CASSFKGARGGYTF. The CDR3 bases are TGTGCCAGCAGCTTCAAGGGGGCCCGGGGCGGCTACACCTTC.

This rearrangement joins TRBV11-1 to TRBJ2-7; 7 nucleotides line up with TRBD1. Trimming cost V 6 bases and J 2 bases; bases outside gene matches: 16. The V gene's germline CDR1 is SGHAT and CDR2 FQDESV (reference sequence). CDR3 size: 17 residues. In nucleotides, the CDR3 is TGTGCCAGCAGTTCGAAGCCCCTCCGGGACAGCACCTACGAGCAGTACTTC. This gives the protein CASSSKPLRDSTYEQYF.

J is TRBJ2-7 and V is TRBV4-1; 7 bases match TRBD2. V lost 4 bases to trimming and J lost 2 bases; unmatched junction nucleotides: 14. CDR1 and CDR2 (germline): MGHRA, YSYEKL. The CDR3 totals 17 residues. The CDR3 DNA reads TGCGCCAGCAGCCGTCTTTTTGGGGGGGTTCAAACCTACGAGCAGTACTTC. Its translation: CASSRLFGGVQTYEQYF.

The chain joins TRBV19 to TRBJ1-4; D call uncertain. Per germline, CDR1 LNHDA and CDR2 SQIVND (reference sequence). The CDR3 totals 16 residues. V was cut by 4 bases and J by 8 bases, with 20 bases left in between. DNA of the CDR3: TGTGCCAGTAGTAACTCGGCGCCTCCCTTGGGAGAAAAACTGTTTTTT. Its translation is CASSNSAPPLGEKLFF.

V and J are TRBV11-2 and TRBJ2-1; TRBD1 matches at 9 bases. The junction had 5 bases not matched to a gene; V was cut back by 5 bases and J by 3 bases. CDR3 length: 15 amino acids. Germline assignment: CDR1 SGHAT and CDR2 FQNNGV. CDR3 bases: TGTGCCAGCAGCATCCGGGACAGGGACTACAATGAGCAGTTCTTC. It yields the protein CASSIRDRDYNEQFF.

The genes are TRBV5-6 and TRBJ2-5; 12 nucleotides match TRBD2. Unmatched junction bases numbered 2, after V lost 4 bases and J lost 4 bases. Germline V gene data show CDR1 as SGHDT and CDR2 as YYEEEE. The CDR3 runs 14 residues. The CDR3, as DNA: TGTGCCAGCAGCCTGGGACTAGCGGGAGAGACCCAGTACTTC. This translates into CASSLGLAGETQYF.